The T cell receptor beta chain described here comes from a study of T cell repertoires in cytomegalovirus infection. About the study: It was the public TCR beta signatures that indicated both CMV infection and matching HLA type.

On this clonotype: Its antigen is currently unknown.

The CDR3 is 17 amino acids. Losses at the gene ends were 6 bases for V and 3 bases for J; bases not matched to a gene: 14. CDR1 and CDR2 from the germline V gene are MNHEY and SMNVEV (reference sequence). Using its own MiXCR run on the reads, TCRdb lists one record per CDR3 protein. The table records about a million distinct CDR3 sequences, roughly 30% of them present only once. Whole-study results and caveats: It was HLA-C-restricted CMV-specific TCR beta clonotypes that dominated the response ex vivo.

The TCR originated in a human donor in good health (CMV status not recorded). Some clones in this sample may be carry-over from other donors' samples. V is TRBV27 and J is TRBJ2-3, with 8 bases that match TRBD2. Sequences were derived from cultured CD8+ T cells from PBMCs, sampled from culture after CMV antigen stimulation. The CDR3 region is CASRLFGGALGTDTQYF. The DNA of the CDR3 is TGTGCCAGCAGACTATTCGGGGGGGCCTTGGGAACAGATACGCAGTATTTT.